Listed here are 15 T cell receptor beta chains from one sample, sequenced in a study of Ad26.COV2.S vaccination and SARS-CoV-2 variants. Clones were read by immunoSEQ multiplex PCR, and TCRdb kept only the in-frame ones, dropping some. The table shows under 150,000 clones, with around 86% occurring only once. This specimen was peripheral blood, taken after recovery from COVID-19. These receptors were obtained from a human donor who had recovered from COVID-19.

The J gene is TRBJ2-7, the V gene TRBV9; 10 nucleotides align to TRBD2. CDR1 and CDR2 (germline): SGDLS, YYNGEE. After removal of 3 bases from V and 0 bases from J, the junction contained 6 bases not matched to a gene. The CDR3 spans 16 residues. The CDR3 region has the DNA TGTGCCAGCAGCGCAACTAGCGGGGCAAGCTCCTACGAGCAGTACTTC. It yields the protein CASSATSGASSYEQYF.

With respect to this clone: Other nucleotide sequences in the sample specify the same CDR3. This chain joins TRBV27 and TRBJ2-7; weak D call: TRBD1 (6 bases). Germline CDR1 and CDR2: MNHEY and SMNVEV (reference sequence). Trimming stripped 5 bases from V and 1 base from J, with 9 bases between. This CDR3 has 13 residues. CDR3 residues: CASSLGQSYEQYF. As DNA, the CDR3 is TGTGCCAGCAGTCTAGGACAGTCCTACGAGCAGTACTTC.

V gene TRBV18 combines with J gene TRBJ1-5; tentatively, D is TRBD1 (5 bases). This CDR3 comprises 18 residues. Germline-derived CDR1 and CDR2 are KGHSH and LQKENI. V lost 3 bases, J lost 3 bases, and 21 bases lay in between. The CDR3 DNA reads TGTGCCAGCTCACCGGATCCGGGCCGCTTAGGGGCCAATCAGCCCCAGCATTTT. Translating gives CASSPDPGRLGANQPQHF.

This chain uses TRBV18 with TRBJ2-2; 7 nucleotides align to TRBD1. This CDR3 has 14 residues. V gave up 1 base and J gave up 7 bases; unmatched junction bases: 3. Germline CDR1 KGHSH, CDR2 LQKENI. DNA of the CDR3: TGTGCCAGCTCACCACAAGGGGGCTTCGGGGAGCTGTTTTTT. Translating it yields CASSPQGGFGELFF.

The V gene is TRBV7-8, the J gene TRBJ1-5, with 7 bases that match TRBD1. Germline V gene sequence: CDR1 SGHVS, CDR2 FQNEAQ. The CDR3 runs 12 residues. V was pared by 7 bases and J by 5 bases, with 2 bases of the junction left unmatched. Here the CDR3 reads CASTQGDQPQHF. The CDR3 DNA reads TGTGCCAGCACCCAGGGGGATCAGCCCCAGCATTTT.

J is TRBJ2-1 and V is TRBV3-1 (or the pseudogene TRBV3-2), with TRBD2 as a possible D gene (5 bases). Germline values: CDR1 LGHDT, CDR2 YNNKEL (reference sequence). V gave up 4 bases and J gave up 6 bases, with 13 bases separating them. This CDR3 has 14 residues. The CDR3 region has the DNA TGTGCCAGCAGCCCCCAGGACGGGATCAATGAGCAGTTCTTC. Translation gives CASSPQDGINEQFF.

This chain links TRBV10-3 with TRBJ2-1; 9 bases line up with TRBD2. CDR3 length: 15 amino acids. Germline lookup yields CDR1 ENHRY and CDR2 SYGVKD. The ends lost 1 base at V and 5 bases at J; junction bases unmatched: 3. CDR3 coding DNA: TGTGCCATCAGTGAGTACAGCGGGGGGAACAATGAGCAGTTCTTC. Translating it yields CAISEYSGGNNEQFF.

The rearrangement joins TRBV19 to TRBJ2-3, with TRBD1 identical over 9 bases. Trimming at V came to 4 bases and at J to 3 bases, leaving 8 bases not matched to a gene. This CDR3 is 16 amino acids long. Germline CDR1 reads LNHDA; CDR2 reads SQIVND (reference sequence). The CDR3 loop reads CASSRGTGTMTDTQYF. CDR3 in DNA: TGTGCCAGTAGTAGGGGGACAGGGACGATGACAGATACGCAGTATTTT.

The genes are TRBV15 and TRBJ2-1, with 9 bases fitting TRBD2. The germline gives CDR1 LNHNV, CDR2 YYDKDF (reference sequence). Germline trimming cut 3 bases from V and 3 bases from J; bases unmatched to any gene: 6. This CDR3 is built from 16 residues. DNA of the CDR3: TGTGCCACCAGCAGGGGTAGCGGGGGACGCTACAATGAGCAGTTCTTC. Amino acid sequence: CATSRGSGGRYNEQFF.

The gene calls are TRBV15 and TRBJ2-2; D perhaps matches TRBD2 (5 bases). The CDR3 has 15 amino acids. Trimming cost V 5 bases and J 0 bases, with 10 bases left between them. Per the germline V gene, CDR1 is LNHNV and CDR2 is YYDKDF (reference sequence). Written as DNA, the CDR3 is TGTGCCACCAGCCTAGCTGACGCGAACACCGGGGAGCTGTTTTTT. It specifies CATSLADANTGELFF.

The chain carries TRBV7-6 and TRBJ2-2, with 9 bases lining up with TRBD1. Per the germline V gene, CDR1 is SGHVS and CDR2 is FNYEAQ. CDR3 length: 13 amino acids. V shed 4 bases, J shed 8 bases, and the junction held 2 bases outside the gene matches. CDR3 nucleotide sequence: TGTGCCAGCAGCTCACAGGGGGCTGGGGAGCTGTTTTTT. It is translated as CASSSQGAGELFF.

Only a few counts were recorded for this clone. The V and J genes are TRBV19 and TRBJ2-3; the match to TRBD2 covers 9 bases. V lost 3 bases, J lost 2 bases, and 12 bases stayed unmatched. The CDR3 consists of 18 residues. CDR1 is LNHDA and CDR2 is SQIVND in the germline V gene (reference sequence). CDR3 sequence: CASSIGQKRGAFTDTQYF. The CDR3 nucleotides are TGTGCCAGTAGTATTGGGCAAAAGCGGGGGGCGTTCACAGATACGCAGTATTTT.

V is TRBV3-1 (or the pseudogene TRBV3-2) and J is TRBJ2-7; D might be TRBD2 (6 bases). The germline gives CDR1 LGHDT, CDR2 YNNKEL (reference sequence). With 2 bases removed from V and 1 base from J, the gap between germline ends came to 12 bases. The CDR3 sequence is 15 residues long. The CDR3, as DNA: TGTGCCAGCAGCCAATTGGGCGGGGCGTCCTACGAGCAGTACTTC. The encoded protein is CASSQLGGASYEQYF.

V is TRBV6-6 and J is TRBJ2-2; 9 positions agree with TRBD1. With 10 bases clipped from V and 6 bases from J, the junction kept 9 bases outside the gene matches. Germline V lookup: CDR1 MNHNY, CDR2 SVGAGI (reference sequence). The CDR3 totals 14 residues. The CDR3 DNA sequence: TGTGCCACACAGGGGGCCCCCTTCGCCGGGGAGCTGTTTTTT. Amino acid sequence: CATQGAPFAGELFF.

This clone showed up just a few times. The CDR3 sequence: CASSLARAVNSPLHF. CDR3 bases: TGTGCCAGCAGTTTAGCCCGGGCGGTCAATTCACCCCTCCACTTT. The rearrangement joins TRBV27 to TRBJ1-6; D call uncertain. In germline, CDR1 is MNHEY, CDR2 SMNVEV (reference sequence). Trimming took 2 bases from V and 7 from J, leaving 12 bases between them. The CDR3 consists of 15 residues.